What follows describes a single T cell receptor beta chain. The antigen remains unidentified. It is unclear where the CDR3 begins or ends on the DNA, so no DNA is shown, and the CDR3 is as TCRdb lists it. This entry comes from a study of tumor-infiltrating lymphocytes in primary liver carcinoma. Study summary: The number of productive TCRbeta reads per sample ranged from roughly 3.5 to 8 million and was similar across tissue types. General observations from the study: Pairs of tumor regions overlapped more than tumor-adjacent and tumor-blood pairs did.

Scientists recovered RNA and DNA together from about 21-30 mg of unsorted bulk tissue. Treatment-naive at the time, the patients had chronic HBV infection. Reverse transcription of 450 to 500 ng total RNA with a constant-region primer produced TCR beta cDNA. Employing slightly modified ARM-PCR, three nested multiplex PCR rounds were run, and these gave rise to the TCR beta libraries. A C-beta reverse primer was combined with TRBV1-TRBV30 forward primers in the first two PCR rounds, and each round had roughly 11 cycles. TCRdb used MiXCR to reprocess the multiplex PCR reads, holding one entry per CDR3 protein. Here the sample spans 150,000 to 200,000 distinct CDR3 sequences, 85% being singletons. From its first to its last residue, the CDR3 has 16 amino acids. Looked up from germline, CDR1 is SGHRS and CDR2 is YFSETQ.

Sequencing used tumor tissue from primary liver carcinoma. This receptor was identified in a man aged 35 to 55 with primary liver carcinoma and hepatitis B virus infection. The chain carries TRBV5-1 and TRBJ2-2; the D call of TRBD1 is as the table states it, not checked on the DNA. CDR3 protein: CASSPVGTGNTGEPFF.